These 2 T cell receptor beta chains share one sample of origin, sequenced in a study of beta chain features in type 1 diabetes (dated by TCRdb to 2016 to 2018). Libraries were built with the immunoSEQ multiplex PCR assay. The High Capacity cDNA Reverse Transcription Kit was used to reverse transcribe all of the isolated RNA, meaning that expressed TCRB transcripts were what got sequenced. Not all clones reach the TCRdb copy of this immuneACCESS table, which keeps in-frame sequences only. Checked studies attribute under half of the gap to unresolved V genes and leave the rest unexplained. For this sample there are more than 350,000 clones; 9.5% to 12% appear just once. Of the sample, about 0.042% falls within the top ten clones. The sample comprised naive CD4+ T cells from blood. The intended sense of this specimen's cell subset or site label: true naive CD4+ T cells. The receptor source for this set is a woman between 18 and 29 years old in good health.

This chain connects TRBV10-3 to TRBJ2-7, with 7 bases fitting TRBD1. The CDR3 consists of 14 residues. After removal of 2 bases from V and 3 bases from J, the junction contained 4 bases not matched to a gene. The V gene's germline CDR1 is ENHRY and CDR2 SYGVKD. The CDR3 loop is CAISEGDSLYEQYF. For the CDR3, the DNA is TGTGCCATCAGTGAGGGGGACAGTCTCTACGAGCAGTACTTC.

This clone was seen a handful of times. J is TRBJ2-7 and V is TRBV29-1; a weak D match, TRBD2 (7 bases). Germline V lookup: CDR1 SQVTM, CDR2 ANQGSEA. CDR3 length: 14 residues. Deletions cut 0 bases from V and 3 bases from J, with 12 bases between. The DNA for the CDR3 is TGCAGCGTTGAAGATTGGGGAGGGGGCTACGAGCAGTACTTC. The encoded protein is CSVEDWGGGYEQYF.